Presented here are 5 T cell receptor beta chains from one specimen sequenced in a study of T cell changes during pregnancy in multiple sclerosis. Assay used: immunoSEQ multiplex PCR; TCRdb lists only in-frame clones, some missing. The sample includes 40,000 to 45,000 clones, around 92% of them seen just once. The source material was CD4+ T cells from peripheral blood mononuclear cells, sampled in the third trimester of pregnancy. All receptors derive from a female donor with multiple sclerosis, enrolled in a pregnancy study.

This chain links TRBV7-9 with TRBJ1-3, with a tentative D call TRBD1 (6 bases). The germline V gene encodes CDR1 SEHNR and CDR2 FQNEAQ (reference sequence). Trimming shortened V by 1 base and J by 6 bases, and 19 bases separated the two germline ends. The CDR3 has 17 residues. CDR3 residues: CASSLVQFRQAENTIYF. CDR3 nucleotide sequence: TGTGCCAGCAGCTTAGTTCAATTTAGACAGGCCGAAAACACCATATATTTT.

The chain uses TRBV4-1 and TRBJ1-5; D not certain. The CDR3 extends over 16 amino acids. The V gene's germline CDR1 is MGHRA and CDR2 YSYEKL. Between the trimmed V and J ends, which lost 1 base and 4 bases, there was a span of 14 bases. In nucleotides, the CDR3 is TGCGCCAGCAGCCAAGTAGCGGGCCAGAGAAATCAGCCCCAGCATTTT. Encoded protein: CASSQVAGQRNQPQHF.

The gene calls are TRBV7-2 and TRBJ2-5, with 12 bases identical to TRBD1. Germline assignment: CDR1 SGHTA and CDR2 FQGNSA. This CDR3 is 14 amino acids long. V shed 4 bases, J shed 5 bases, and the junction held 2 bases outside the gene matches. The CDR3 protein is CASSWGQGAETQYF. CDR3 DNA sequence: TGTGCCAGCAGCTGGGGACAGGGGGCCGAGACCCAGTACTTC. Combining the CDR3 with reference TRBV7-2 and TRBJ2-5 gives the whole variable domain GAGVSQSPSNKVTEKGKDVELRCDPISGHTALYWYRQSLGQGLEFLIYFQGNSAPDKSGLPSDRFSAERTGGSVSTLTIQRTQQEDSAVYLCASSWGQGAETQYFGPGTRLLVL.

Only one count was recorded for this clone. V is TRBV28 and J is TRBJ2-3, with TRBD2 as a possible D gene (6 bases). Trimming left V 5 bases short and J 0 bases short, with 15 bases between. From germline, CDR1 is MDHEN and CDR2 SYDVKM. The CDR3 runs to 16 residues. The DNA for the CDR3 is TGTGCCAGCAGTGGACCGGGACTTGCTAGCACAGATACGCAGTATTTT. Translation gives CASSGPGLASTDTQYF. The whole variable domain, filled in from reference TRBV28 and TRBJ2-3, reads DVKVTQSSRYLVKRTGEKVFLECVQDMDHENMFWYRQDPGLGLRLIYFSYDVKMKEKGDIPEGYSVSREKKERFSLILESASTNQTSMYLCASSGPGLASTDTQYFGPGTRLTVL.

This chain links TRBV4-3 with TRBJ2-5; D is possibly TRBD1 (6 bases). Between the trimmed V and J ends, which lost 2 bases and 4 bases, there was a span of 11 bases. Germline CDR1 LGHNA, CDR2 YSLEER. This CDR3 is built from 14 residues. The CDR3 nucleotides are TGCGCCAGCAGCCAAACAGGGTTGGTAGAGACCCAGTACTTC. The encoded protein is CASSQTGLVETQYF.